The 18 T cell receptor beta chains given below trace back to one sample, sequenced in a study of blood T cell repertoires in COVID-19. Assay: immunoSEQ multiplex PCR; the TCRdb copy retains only in-frame clones and omits some. Of 40,000 to 55,000 clones listed, about 83% are singletons. The sample comprised peripheral blood. All receptors derive from a man in his forties with acute or convalescent COVID-19.

This clone was detected only once. V usage is TRBV7-9 and J usage is TRBJ2-2, with 7 bases fitting TRBD2. With V trimmed by 5 bases and J by 7 bases, 10 bases remained unmatched. Per the germline V gene, CDR1 is SEHNR and CDR2 is FQNEAQ (reference sequence). CDR3 length: 15 amino acids. The CDR3 nucleotides read TGTGCCAGCAGCCCGAGACTGACTAGCATCGGGGAGCTGTTTTTT. This sequence encodes CASSPRLTSIGELFF.

Comments on this clone: At one of its ends the junction is not consistent with the germline gene, which may arise from a read error. The genes are TRBV24-1 and TRBJ1-2; 7 bases fit TRBD1. This CDR3 is 14 amino acids long. Germline V lookup: CDR1 KGHDR, CDR2 SFDVKD. The CDR3 loop is CAPRGTRANYGYTF. CDR3 bases: TGTGCCCCCAGGGGGACACGGGCGAACTATGGCTACACCTTC.

CDR3 region: CAWSEGAHSGNTIYF. The DNA for the CDR3 is TGTGCCTGGAGTGAAGGGGCCCACTCTGGAAACACCATATATTTT. This chain uses TRBV30 with TRBJ1-3; a possible D gene is TRBD1 (5 bases). Per germline, CDR1 GTSNPN and CDR2 SVGIG (reference sequence). The CDR3 consists of 15 residues. Trimming stripped 1 base from V and 0 bases from J, with 10 bases between.

The J gene is TRBJ2-1, the V gene TRBV5-1; 7 bases line up with TRBD1. J lost 3 bases, V lost 4 bases, and 7 bases had no gene match. Germline V lookup: CDR1 SGHRS, CDR2 YFSETQ. This CDR3 spans 15 amino acids. The CDR3 region is CASSVAGQDYNEQFF. The CDR3 coding sequence is TGCGCCAGCAGCGTCGCTGGACAGGACTACAATGAGCAGTTCTTC.

This sequence joins TRBV3-1 (or the pseudogene TRBV3-2) and TRBJ2-2; D is undetermined. CDR1 LGHDT and CDR2 YNNKEL come from the germline V gene (reference sequence). This CDR3 region has 13 residues. V lost 4 bases to trimming and J lost 4 bases, with 7 bases between them. Here the CDR3 reads CASSPDTTGELFF. For the CDR3, the DNA is TGTGCCAGCAGCCCCGACACCACCGGGGAGCTGTTTTTT.

This chain connects TRBV7-9 to TRBJ2-7; TRBD2 agrees at 9 bases. The CDR3 sequence is 16 residues long. Trimming cost V 2 bases and J 2 bases; bases outside gene matches: 7. Germline CDR1 reads SEHNR; CDR2 reads FQNEAQ (reference sequence). CDR3 amino acids: CASSLYIAGATYEQYV. CDR3 sequence (DNA): TGTGCCAGCAGCTTATATATAGCGGGGGCCACCTACGAGCAGTACGTC.

This chain joins TRBV5-7 and TRBJ2-7; D perhaps matches TRBD2 (6 bases). TRBV5-7 is treated as an ORF (open reading frame) with a function not yet certain. Trimming shortened V by 1 base and J by 4 bases, and 15 bases separated the two germline ends. The CDR3 loop spans 15 amino acids. CDR3 amino acids: CASSLRRTGDYEQYV. Written as DNA, the CDR3 is TGTGCCAGCAGCTTGAGAAGAACGGGAGATTACGAGCAGTACGTC.

The chain couples TRBV7-2 to TRBJ1-2, with D possibly TRBD1 on 5 matching bases. The length of the CDR3 is 14 residues. V lost 4 bases and J lost 0, with 9 bases in between. The germline V gene encodes CDR1 SGHTA and CDR2 FQGNSA. CDR3 sequence: CASSSGQANYGYTF. In DNA, the CDR3 is TGTGCCAGCAGCTCCGGACAAGCTAACTATGGCTACACCTTC. Supplemented by reference TRBV7-2 and TRBJ1-2, the full variable domain reads GAGVSQSPSNKVTEKGKDVELRCDPISGHTALYWYRQSLGQGLEFLIYFQGNSAPDKSGLPSDRFSAERTGGSVSTLTIQRTQQEDSAVYLCASSSGQANYGYTFGSGTRLTVV.

The chain carries TRBV19 and TRBJ1-6; 10 nucleotides line up with TRBD1. Germline V gene lookup returns CDR1 LNHDA and CDR2 SQIVND (reference sequence). Trimming took 5 bases from V and 3 from J; bases not matched to a gene: 4. This CDR3 spans 16 amino acids. The CDR3 protein is CASSPRDRGYNSPLHF. In nucleotides, the CDR3 is TGTGCCAGTAGTCCCCGGGACAGGGGCTATAATTCACCCCTCCACTTT.

The chain couples TRBV9 to TRBJ1-1; 9 nucleotides align to TRBD1. The CDR3 is made up of 13 amino acids. The junction had 3 bases not matched to a gene; V was cut back by 3 bases and J by 6 bases. The germline CDR1 and CDR2 sequences are SGDLS and YYNGEE. The CDR3 here is CASSGTGASEAFF. In DNA form, the CDR3 reads TGTGCCAGCAGCGGGACAGGGGCTTCTGAAGCTTTCTTT.

The chain combines TRBV30 with TRBJ1-1; 10 bases map to TRBD1. The V segment lost 5 bases and the J segment 4 bases; nucleotides outside the gene matches: 1. The CDR3 runs to 12 residues. CDR1 and CDR2 from the germline V gene are GTSNPN and SVGIG (reference sequence). CDR3 region: CAWGQGGTEAFF. The DNA of the CDR3 is TGTGCCTGGGGACAGGGGGGCACTGAAGCTTTCTTT. The variable domain in full, completed from reference TRBV30 and TRBJ1-1, reads SQTIHQWPATLVQPVGSPLSLECTVEGTSNPNLYWYRQAAGRGLQLLFYSVGIGQISSEVPQNLSASRPQDRQFILSSKKLLLSDSGFYLCAWGQGGTEAFFGQGTRLTVV.

This clone appeared a few times. This sequence joins TRBV3-1 (or the pseudogene TRBV3-2) and TRBJ2-6; a possible D gene is TRBD1 (6 bases). Looked up from germline, CDR1 is LGHDT and CDR2 is YNNKEL (reference sequence). The CDR3 spans 19 residues. V was trimmed by 0 bases and J by 2 bases, leaving 17 bases between them. The CDR3, as DNA: TGTGCCAGCAGCCAAGACCTCGGGCTTGGGGGCGCTGGGGCCAACGTCCTGACTTTC. Translated, it gives CASSQDLGLGGAGANVLTF.

CDR3 protein: CASSLMGGRGNEQFF. As DNA, the CDR3 is TGTGCCAGCAGTTTAATGGGCGGGAGGGGGAATGAGCAGTTCTTC. This chain connects TRBV27 to TRBJ2-1, with TRBD2 matching over 9 bases. After removal of 2 bases from V and 7 bases from J, the junction contained 6 bases not matched to a gene. This CDR3 is 15 amino acids long. The germline V gene has CDR1 MNHEY and CDR2 SMNVEV (reference sequence).

The chain joins TRBV29-1 to TRBJ2-1; weak D call: TRBD2 (6 bases). CDR1 SQVTM and CDR2 ANQGSEA come from the germline V gene. This CDR3 is 15 amino acids long. Deletions cut 8 bases from V and 0 bases from J, with 17 bases between. The CDR3 loop is CSTEGLRSSYNEQFF. The CDR3 DNA sequence: TGCAGCACCGAGGGACTTCGCAGCTCCTACAATGAGCAGTTCTTC.

The rearrangement uses TRBV2 and TRBJ1-6; perhaps TRBD1 as D (5 bases). Trimming pared 8 bases from V and 0 bases from J, leaving 14 bases between. Germline V CDR1 and CDR2: SNHLY, FYNNEI. The CDR3 has 16 amino acids. The CDR3 region is CASQWGKSSYNSPLHF. For the CDR3, the DNA is TGTGCCAGCCAATGGGGCAAGAGCTCCTATAATTCACCCCTCCACTTT.

The J gene is TRBJ1-1, the V gene TRBV5-1, with D possibly TRBD1 on 5 matching bases. The CDR3 is 14 amino acids. Trimming cost V 1 base and J 4 bases, with 11 bases left between them. The germline V gene has CDR1 SGHRS and CDR2 YFSETQ. This chain's CDR3 is CASSLQGWSTEAFF. The CDR3 nucleotides read TGCGCCAGCAGCTTGCAGGGTTGGAGCACTGAAGCTTTCTTT.

The V gene is TRBV6-4, the J gene TRBJ2-3, with 7 bases identical to TRBD2. CDR3 length: 15 amino acids. Trimming took 4 bases from V and 3 from J; bases not matched to a gene: 7. Per the germline V gene, CDR1 is MRHNA and CDR2 is SNTAGT. CDR3 residues: CASSGEAGVTDTQYF. CDR3 nucleotides: TGTGCCAGCAGTGGCGAGGCGGGAGTTACAGATACGCAGTATTTT.

The V gene is TRBV5-6, the J gene TRBJ1-2; D is unclear. The CDR3 consists of 13 residues. The V end lost 1 base, the J end lost 7 bases, and 11 bases lay between the germline ends. CDR1 is SGHDT and CDR2 is YYEEEE in the germline V gene. The CDR3 DNA follows: TGTGCCAGCAGCTTGAACACGGCGGGTGGCTACACCTTC. This translates into CASSLNTAGGYTF.